This TCR beta chain was sequenced for a study of regulatory T cells in long-lasting Graves disease. Study outcomes and limitations: Whereas 966 public clonotypes were shared by new patients, persistent patients shared more, at about 2,500.

The ends were cut back, 0 bases at V and 4 bases at J, with 12 bases in the middle. This CDR3 contains 15 residues. Germline lookup yields CDR1 LGHDT and CDR2 YNNKEL (reference sequence). Combining iRepertoire HTBI primers with Arm-PCR of CDR3 regions, the authors built TCR beta libraries. TCRdb independently ran MiXCR on the multiplex PCR reads; one entry per CDR3 protein. The table lists some 500,000 distinct CDR3 sequences, about 16% of them singletons. Time point given: newly diagnosed GD, antithyroid drugs for less than 3 months. PBMCs provided the RNA from which the TCR library was made. Patients of an endocrinology department in Xi'an, China, were included. EDTA tubes received nine milliliters of drawn peripheral blood. The sample holds many counts of this clonotype. The antigen is unknown. A further study also used this sample, focusing on T cells in Graves' hyperthyroidism and ophthalmopathy.

The sample here was peripheral blood mononuclear cells (PBMCs), taken at new diagnosis, from a patient treated with antithyroid drugs. The receptor was isolated from a woman aged 35-60 years with Graves disease. The chain joins TRBV3-1 to TRBJ1-2, with D possibly TRBD1 on 5 matching bases. The chain's CDR3 is CASSQDPDNPYGYTF. The CDR3 coding sequence is TGTGCCAGCAGCCAAGACCCGGACAACCCCTATGGCTACACCTTC.